Following are 5 T cell receptor beta chains from one sample sequenced in a study of shared clonotypes between healthy human individuals (dated by TCRdb to the early 2020s). Libraries were constructed by the immunoSEQ multiplex PCR assay. TCRdb limited this immuneACCESS table to in-frame rearrangements with V and J called. A share of clones is missing; checked studies link under half to unresolved V genes, and the rest is unexplained. Counted in this sample were 1.4 million to 1.5 million clones; roughly 96% of them appeared once. In total, the top ten clones hold approximately 1.1% of the sample. What was sequenced was naive CD4+ T cells sorted from blood. Sample cell subset or site, as interpreted from the label and publication: CD45RA+ positively selected. Receptor source: a young man in good health.

The gene calls are TRBV18 and TRBJ2-7; TRBD1 aligns across 7 bases. The germline gives CDR1 KGHSH, CDR2 LQKENI. Trimming removed 2 bases from V and 7 bases from J; junction bases left unmatched: 17. The CDR3 has 17 residues. The CDR3 bases are TGTGCCAGCTCACCAAGAGATGCCGGGACAGATCTCGGGGAGCAGTACTTC. Residues: CASSPRDAGTDLGEQYF.

V and J are TRBV15 and TRBJ2-3, with 9 nucleotides matching TRBD2. This CDR3 contains 18 residues. Germline V gene sequence: CDR1 LNHNV, CDR2 YYDKDF (reference sequence). V gave up 0 bases and J gave up 2 bases; unmatched junction bases: 9. The CDR3 protein is CATSRDLGLAGITDTQYF. CDR3 nucleotide sequence: TGTGCCACCAGCAGAGATCTAGGGCTAGCGGGGATCACAGATACGCAGTATTTT.

A remark on this clone: The same CDR3 can be traced to other DNA sequences in this sample. The rearrangement links TRBV5-1 to TRBJ2-3, with D possibly called TRBD1 or TRBD2 (5 bases each). Germline CDR1 reads SGHRS; CDR2 reads YFSETQ. This CDR3 region has 15 residues. V dropped 2 bases and J dropped 1 base, with 11 bases sitting between them. CDR3 in DNA: TGCGCCAGCAGCTTAAGTGGGACCGGCACAGATACGCAGTATTTT. Protein product: CASSLSGTGTDTQYF.

The genes are TRBV30 and TRBJ2-7; D unclear. The length of the CDR3 is 10 residues. Germline V gives CDR1 GTSNPN, CDR2 SVGIG (reference sequence). The CDR3 DNA reads TGTGCTATAGGTCGGTACGAGCAGTACTTC. It specifies CAIGRYEQYF. Drawing the rest from reference TRBV30 and TRBJ2-7, the complete variable domain is SQTIHQWPATLVQPVGSPLSLECTVEGTSNPNLYWYRQAAGRGLQLLFYSVGIGQISSEVPQNLSASRPQDRQFILSSKKLLLSDSGFYLCAIGRYEQYFGPGTRLTVT.

The chain combines TRBV7-9 with TRBJ2-2; 7 bases fit TRBD2. The CDR3 spans 16 residues. V gave up 3 bases and J gave up 4 bases; unmatched junction bases: 8. CDR1 is SEHNR, CDR2 FQNEAQ, per germline (reference sequence). The CDR3 DNA sequence: TGTGCCAGCAGCTTCTCGGCTAGCGGAACCACCGGGGAGCTGTTTTTT. Translating gives CASSFSASGTTGELFF.